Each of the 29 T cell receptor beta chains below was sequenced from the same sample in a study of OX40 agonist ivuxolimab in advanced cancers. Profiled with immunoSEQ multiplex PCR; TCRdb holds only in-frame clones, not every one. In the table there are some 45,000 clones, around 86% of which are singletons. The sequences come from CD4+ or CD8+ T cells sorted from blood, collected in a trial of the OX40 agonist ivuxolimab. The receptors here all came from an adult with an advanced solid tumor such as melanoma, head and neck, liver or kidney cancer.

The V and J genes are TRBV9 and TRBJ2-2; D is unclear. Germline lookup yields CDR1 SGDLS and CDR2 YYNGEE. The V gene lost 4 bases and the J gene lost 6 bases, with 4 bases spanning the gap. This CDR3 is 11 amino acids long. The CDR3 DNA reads TGTGCCAGCAGCTCTCCCGGGGAGCTGTTTTTT. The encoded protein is CASSSPGELFF. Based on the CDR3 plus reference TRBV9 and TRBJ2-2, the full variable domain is DSGVTQTPKHLITATGQRVTLRCSPRSGDLSVYWYQQSLDQGLQFLIQYYNGEERAKGNILERFSAQQFPDLHSELNLSSLELGDSALYFCASSSPGELFFGEGSRLTVL.

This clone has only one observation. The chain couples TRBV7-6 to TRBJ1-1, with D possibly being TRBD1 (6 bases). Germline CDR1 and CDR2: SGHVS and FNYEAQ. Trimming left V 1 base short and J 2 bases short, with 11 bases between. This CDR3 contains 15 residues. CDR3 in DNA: TGTGCCAGCAGCTTAGAAGGGGGTGGAAACACTGAAGCTTTCTTT. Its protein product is CASSLEGGGNTEAFF. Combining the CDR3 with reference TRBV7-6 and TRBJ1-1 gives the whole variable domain GAGVSQSPRYKVTKRGQDVALRCDPISGHVSLYWYRQALGQGPEFLTYFNYEAQQDKSGLPNDRFSAERPEGSISTLTIQRTEQRDSAMYRCASSLEGGGNTEAFFGQGTRLTVV.

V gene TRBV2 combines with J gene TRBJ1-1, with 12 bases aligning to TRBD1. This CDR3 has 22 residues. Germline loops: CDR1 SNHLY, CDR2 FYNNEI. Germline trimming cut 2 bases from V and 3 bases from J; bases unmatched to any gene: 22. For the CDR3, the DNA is TGTGCCAGCAGTGAAAGTACCGGGTGGGACAGGGGGCTCAATTATGCGTACACTGAAGCTTTCTTT. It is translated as CASSESTGWDRGLNYAYTEAFF.

The CDR3 DNA sequence: TGTGCCAGTAGTATGGCTAGCGGGAGATACAATGAGCAGTTCTTC. It specifies CASSMASGRYNEQFF. The chain uses TRBV19 and TRBJ2-1; TRBD2 aligns across 10 bases. Looked up from germline, CDR1 is LNHDA and CDR2 is SQIVND (reference sequence). The trim removed 3 bases at V and 4 bases at J, leaving 3 bases unmatched. This CDR3 has 15 residues.

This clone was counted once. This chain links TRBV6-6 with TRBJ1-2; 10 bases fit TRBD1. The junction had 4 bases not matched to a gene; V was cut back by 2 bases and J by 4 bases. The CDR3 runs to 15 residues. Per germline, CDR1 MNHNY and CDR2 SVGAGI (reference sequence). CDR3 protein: CASSYVRTGGYGYTF. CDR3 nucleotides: TGTGCCAGCAGTTACGTCAGGACAGGGGGCTATGGCTACACCTTC.

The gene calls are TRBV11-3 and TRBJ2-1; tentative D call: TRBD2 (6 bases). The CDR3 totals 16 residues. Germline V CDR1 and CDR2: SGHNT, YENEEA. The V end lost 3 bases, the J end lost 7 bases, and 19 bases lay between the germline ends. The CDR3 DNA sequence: TGTGCCAGCAGCTTGAGGGACTTCGGAGGTGGGAATGAGCAGTTCTTC. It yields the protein CASSLRDFGGGNEQFF.

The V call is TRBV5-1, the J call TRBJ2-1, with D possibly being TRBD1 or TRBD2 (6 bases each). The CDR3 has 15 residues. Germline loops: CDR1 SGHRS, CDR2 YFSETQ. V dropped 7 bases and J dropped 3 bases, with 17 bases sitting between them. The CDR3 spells CASAEGGRFYNEQFF. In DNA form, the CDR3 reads TGCGCCAGCGCCGAAGGGGGGAGGTTCTACAATGAGCAGTTCTTC.

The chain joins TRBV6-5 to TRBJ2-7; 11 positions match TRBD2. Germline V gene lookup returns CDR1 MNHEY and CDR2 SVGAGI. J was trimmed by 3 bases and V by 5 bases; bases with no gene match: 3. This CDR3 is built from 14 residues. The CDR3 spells CASSPTSGIYEQYF. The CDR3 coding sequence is TGTGCCAGCAGTCCGACTAGCGGGATCTACGAGCAGTACTTC.

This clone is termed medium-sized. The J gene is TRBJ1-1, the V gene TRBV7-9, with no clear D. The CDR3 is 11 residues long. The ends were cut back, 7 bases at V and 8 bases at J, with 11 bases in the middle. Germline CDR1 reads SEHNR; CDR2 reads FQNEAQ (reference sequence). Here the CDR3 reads CASTDEAEAFF. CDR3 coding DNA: TGTGCCAGCACAGACGAGGCCGAAGCTTTCTTT.

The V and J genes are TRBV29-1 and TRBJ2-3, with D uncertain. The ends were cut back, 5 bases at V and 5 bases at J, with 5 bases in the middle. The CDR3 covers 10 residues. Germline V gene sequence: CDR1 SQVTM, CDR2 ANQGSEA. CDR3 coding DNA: TGCAGCGTTTCAGAAGATACGCAGTATTTT. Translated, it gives CSVSEDTQYF.

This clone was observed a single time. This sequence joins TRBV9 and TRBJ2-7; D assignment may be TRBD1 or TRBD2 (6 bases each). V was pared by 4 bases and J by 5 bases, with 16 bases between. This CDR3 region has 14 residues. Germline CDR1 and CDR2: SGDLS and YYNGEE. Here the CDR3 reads CASSPTGAGHEQYF. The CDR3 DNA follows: TGTGCCAGCAGCCCAACGGGGGCAGGCCACGAGCAGTACTTC. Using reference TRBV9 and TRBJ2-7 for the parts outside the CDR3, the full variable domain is DSGVTQTPKHLITATGQRVTLRCSPRSGDLSVYWYQQSLDQGLQFLIQYYNGEERAKGNILERFSAQQFPDLHSELNLSSLELGDSALYFCASSPTGAGHEQYFGPGTRLTVT.

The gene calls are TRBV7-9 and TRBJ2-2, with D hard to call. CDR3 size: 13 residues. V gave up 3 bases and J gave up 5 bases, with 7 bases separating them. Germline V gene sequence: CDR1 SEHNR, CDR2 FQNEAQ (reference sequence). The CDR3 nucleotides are TGTGCCAGCAGCTTGATGGGAACCGGGGAGCTGTTTTTT. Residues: CASSLMGTGELFF.

CDR3 in amino acids: CASSLGQEWSQKLFF. The CDR3, as DNA: TGCGCCAGCAGCTTGGGACAGGAGTGGAGTCAAAAACTGTTTTTT. The rearrangement links TRBV5-1 to TRBJ1-4, with D maybe TRBD1 (6 bases). CDR1 is SGHRS and CDR2 is YFSETQ in the germline V gene. This CDR3 contains 15 residues. Trimming took 0 bases from V and 9 from J, leaving 15 bases between them.

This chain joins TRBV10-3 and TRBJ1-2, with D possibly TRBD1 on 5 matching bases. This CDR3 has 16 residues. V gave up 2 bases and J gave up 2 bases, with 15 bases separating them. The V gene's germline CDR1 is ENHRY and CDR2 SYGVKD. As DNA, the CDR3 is TGTGCCATCAGTGAGAGGGAAGGGGCTTCAAACTATGGCTACACCTTC. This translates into CAISEREGASNYGYTF.

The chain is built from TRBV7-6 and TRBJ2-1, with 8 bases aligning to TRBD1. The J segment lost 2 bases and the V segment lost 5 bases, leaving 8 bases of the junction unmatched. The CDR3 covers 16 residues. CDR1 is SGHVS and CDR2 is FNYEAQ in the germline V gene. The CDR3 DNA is TGTGCCAGCAGCCCGACGACAGGGGCGACCTACAATGAGCAGTTCTTC. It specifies CASSPTTGATYNEQFF.

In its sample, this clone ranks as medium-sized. CDR3 nucleotides: TGTGCCAGCAGCTTATTCCAGGATAGCAATCAGCCCCAGCATTTT. Protein sequence: CASSLFQDSNQPQHF. The chain uses TRBV7-6 and TRBJ1-5; D gene ambiguous. Germline V CDR1 and CDR2: SGHVS, FNYEAQ. V lost 2 bases to trimming and J lost 0 bases, with 8 bases between them. CDR3 length: 15 residues.

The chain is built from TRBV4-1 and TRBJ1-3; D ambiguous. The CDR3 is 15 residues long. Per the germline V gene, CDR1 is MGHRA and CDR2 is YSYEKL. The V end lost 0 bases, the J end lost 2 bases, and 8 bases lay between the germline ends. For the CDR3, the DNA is TGCGCCAGCAGCCAAGAAGGTGGGGCTGGAAACACCATATATTTT. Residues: CASSQEGGAGNTIYF.

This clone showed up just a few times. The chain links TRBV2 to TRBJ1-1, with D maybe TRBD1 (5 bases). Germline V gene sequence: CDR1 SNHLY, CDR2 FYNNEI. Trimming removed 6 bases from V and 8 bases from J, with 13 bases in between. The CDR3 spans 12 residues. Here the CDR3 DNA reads TGTGCCAGCAGATCCAGGGACGACGAAGCTTTCTTT. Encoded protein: CASRSRDDEAFF.

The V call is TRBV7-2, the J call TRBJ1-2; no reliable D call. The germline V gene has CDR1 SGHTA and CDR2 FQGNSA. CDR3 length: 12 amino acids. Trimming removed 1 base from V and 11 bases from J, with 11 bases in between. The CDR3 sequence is CASSLGPYLYTF. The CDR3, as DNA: TGTGCCAGCAGCTTAGGACCCTATCTTTACACCTTC.

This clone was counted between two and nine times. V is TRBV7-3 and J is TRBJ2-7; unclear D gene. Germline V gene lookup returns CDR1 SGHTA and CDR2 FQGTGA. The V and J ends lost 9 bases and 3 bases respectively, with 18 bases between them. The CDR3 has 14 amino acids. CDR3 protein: CASASYGPGYEQYF. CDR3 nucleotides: TGTGCCAGTGCCAGTTACGGCCCCGGCTACGAGCAGTACTTC.

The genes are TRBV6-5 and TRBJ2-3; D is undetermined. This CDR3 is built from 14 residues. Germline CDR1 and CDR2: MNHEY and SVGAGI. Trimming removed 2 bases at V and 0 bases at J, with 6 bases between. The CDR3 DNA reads TGTGCCAGCAGTTACCCGTCTAGCACAGATACGCAGTATTTT. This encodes CASSYPSSTDTQYF.

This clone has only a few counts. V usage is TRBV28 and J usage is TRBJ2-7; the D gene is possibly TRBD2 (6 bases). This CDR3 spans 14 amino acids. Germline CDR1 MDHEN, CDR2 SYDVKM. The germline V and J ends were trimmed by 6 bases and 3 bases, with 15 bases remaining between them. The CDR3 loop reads CASSPLHSGYEQYF. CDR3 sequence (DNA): TGTGCCAGCAGCCCCCTCCATAGCGGCTACGAGCAGTACTTC. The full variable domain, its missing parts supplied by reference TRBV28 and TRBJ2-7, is DVKVTQSSRYLVKRTGEKVFLECVQDMDHENMFWYRQDPGLGLRLIYFSYDVKMKEKGDIPEGYSVSREKKERFSLILESASTNQTSMYLCASSPLHSGYEQYFGPGTRLTVT.

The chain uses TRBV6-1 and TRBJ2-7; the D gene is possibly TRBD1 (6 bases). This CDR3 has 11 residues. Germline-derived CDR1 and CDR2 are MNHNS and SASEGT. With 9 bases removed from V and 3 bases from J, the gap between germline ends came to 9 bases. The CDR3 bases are TGTGCCAGTAGACAGGACTACGAGCAGTACGTC. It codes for CASRQDYEQYV.

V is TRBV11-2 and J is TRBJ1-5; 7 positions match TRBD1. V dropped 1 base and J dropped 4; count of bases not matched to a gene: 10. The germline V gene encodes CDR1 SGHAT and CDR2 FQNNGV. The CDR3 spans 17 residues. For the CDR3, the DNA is TGTGCCAGCAGCTTAGGACGGCCGGGACAGTGGAATCAGCCCCAGCATTTT. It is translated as CASSLGRPGQWNQPQHF.

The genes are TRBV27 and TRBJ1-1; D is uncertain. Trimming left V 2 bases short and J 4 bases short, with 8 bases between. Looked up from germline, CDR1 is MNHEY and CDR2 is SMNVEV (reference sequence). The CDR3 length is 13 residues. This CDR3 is CASSLGVVTEAFF. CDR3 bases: TGTGCCAGCAGTTTAGGTGTCGTCACTGAAGCTTTCTTT.

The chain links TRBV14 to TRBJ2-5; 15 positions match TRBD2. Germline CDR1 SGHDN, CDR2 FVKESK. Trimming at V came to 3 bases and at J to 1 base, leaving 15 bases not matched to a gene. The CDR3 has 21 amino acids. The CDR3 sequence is CASSHWTIGLAGGLPQETQYF. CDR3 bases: TGTGCCAGCAGCCACTGGACTATAGGACTAGCGGGGGGGCTCCCCCAAGAGACCCAGTACTTC.

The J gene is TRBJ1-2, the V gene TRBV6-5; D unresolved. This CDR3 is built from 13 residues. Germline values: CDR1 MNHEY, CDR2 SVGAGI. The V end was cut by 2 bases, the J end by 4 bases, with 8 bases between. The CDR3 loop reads CASSYGELYGYTF. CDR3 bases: TGTGCCAGCAGTTACGGGGAGCTCTATGGCTACACCTTC.

The DNA for the CDR3 is TGTGCCAGCAGTTTAACAACAGGGGGCGTCGCTAATGAAAAACTGTTTTTT. This codes for CASSLTTGGVANEKLFF. This rearrangement joins TRBV27 to TRBJ1-4; TRBD1 aligns across 9 bases. V lost 2 bases and J lost 3; bases outside the gene matches: 7. The CDR3 extends over 17 amino acids. Germline assignment: CDR1 MNHEY and CDR2 SMNVEV (reference sequence). The full variable domain, with the rest looked up from reference TRBV27 and TRBJ1-4, is EAQVTQNPRYLITVTGKKLTVTCSQNMNHEYMSWYRQDPGLGLRQIYYSMNVEVTDKGDVPEGYKVSRKEKRNFPLILESPSPNQTSLYFCASSLTTGGVANEKLFFGSGTQLSVL.

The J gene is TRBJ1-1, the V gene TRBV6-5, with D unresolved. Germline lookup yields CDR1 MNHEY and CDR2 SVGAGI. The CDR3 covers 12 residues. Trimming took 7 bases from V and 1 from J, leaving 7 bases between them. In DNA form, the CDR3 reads TGTGCCAGCATGAAGGGGAACACTGAAGCTTTCTTT. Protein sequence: CASMKGNTEAFF.